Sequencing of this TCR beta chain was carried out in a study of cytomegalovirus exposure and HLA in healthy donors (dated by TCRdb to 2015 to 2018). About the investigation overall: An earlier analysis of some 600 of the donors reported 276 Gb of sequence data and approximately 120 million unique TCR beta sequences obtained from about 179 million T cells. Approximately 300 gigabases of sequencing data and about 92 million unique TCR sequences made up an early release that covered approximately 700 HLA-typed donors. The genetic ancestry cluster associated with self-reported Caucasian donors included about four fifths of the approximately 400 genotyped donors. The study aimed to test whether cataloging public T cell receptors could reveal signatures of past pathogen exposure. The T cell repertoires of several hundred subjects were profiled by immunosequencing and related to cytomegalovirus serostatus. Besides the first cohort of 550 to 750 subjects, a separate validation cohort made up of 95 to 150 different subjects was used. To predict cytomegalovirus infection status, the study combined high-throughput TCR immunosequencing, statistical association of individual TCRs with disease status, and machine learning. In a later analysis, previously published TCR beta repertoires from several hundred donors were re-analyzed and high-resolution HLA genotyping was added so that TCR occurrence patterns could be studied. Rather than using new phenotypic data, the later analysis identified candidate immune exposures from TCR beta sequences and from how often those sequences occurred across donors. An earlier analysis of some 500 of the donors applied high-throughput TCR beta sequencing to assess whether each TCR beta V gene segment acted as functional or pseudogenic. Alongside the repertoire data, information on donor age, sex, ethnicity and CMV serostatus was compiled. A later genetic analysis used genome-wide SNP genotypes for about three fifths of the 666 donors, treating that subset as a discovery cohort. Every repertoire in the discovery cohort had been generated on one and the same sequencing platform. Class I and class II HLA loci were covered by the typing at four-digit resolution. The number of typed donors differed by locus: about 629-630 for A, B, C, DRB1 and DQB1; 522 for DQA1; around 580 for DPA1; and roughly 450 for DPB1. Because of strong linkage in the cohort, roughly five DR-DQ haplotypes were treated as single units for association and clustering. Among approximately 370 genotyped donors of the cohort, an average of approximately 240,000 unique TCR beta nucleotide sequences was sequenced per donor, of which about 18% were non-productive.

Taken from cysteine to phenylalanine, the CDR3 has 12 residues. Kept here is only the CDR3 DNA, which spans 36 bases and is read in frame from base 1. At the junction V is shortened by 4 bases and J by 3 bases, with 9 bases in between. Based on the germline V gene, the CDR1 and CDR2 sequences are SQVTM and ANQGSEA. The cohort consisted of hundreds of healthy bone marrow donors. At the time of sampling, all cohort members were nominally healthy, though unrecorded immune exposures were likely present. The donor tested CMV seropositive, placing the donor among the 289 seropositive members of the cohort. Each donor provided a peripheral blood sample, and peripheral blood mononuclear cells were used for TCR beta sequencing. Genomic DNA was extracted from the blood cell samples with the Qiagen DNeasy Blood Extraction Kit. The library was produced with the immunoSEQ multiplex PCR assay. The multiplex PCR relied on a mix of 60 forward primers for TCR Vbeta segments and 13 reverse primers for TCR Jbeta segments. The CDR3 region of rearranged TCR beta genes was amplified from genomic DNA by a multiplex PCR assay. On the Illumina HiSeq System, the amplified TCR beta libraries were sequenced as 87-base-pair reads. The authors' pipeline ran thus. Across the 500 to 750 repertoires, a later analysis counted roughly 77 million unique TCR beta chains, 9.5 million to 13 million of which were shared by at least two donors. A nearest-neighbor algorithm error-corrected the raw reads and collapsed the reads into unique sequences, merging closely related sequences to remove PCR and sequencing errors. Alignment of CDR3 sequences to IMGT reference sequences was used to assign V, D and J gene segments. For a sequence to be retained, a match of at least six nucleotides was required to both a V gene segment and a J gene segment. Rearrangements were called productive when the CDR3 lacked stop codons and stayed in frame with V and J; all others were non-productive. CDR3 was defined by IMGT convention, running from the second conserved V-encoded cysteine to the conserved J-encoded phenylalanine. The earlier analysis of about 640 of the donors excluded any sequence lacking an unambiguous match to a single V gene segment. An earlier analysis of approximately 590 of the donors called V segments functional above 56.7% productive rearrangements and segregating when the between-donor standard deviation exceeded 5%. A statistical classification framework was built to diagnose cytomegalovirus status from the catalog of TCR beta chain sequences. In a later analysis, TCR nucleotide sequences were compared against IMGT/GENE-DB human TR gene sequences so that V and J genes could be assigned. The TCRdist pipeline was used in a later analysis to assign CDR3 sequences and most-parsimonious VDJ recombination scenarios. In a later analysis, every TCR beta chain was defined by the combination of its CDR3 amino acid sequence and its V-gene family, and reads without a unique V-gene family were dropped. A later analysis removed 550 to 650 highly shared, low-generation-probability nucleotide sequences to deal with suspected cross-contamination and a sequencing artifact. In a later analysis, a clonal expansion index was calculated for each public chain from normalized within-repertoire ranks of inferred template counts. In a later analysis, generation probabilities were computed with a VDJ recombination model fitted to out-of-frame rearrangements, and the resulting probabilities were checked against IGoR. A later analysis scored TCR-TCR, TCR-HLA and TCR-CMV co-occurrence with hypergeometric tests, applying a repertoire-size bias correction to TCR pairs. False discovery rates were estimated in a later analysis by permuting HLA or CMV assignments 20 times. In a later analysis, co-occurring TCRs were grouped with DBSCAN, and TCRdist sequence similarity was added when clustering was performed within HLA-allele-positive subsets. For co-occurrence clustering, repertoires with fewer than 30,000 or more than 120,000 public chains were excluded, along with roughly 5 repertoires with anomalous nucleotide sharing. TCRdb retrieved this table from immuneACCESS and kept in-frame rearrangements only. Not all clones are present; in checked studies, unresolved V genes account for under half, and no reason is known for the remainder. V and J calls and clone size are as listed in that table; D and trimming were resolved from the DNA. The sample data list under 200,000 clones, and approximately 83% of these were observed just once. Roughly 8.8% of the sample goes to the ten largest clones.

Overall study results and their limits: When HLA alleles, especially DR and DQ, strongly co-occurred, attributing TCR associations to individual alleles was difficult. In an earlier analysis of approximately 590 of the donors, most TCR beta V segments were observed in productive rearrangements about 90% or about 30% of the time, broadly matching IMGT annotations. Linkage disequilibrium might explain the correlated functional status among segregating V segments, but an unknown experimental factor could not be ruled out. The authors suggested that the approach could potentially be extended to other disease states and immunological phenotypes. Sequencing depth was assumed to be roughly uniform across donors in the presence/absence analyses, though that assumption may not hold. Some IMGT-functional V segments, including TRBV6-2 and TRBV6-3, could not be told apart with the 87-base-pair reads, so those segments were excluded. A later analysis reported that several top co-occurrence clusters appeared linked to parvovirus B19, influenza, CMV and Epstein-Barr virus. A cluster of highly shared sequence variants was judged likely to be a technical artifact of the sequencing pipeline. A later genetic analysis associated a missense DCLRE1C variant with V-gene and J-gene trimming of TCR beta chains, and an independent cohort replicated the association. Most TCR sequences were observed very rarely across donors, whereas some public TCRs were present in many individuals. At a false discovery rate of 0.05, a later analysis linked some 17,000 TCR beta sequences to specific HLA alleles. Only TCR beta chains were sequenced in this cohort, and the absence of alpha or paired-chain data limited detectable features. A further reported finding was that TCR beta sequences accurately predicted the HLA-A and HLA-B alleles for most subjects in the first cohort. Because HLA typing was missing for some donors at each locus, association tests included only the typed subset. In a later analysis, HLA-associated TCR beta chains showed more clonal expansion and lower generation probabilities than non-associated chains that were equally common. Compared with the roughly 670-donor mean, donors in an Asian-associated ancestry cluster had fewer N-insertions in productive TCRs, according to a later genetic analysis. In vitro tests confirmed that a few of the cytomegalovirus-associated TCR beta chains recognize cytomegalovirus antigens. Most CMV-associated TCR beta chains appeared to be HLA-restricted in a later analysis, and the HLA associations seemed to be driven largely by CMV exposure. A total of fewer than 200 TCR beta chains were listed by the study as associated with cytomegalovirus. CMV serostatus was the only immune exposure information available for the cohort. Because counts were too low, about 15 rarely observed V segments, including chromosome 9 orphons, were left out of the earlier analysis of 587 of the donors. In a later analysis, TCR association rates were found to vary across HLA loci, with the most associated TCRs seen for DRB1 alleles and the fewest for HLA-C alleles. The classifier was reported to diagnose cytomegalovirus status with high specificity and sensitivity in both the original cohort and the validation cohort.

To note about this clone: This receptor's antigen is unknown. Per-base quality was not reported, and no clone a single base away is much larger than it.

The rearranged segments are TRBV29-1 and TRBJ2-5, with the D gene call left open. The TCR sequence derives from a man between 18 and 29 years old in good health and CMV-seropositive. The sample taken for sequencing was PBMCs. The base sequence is TGCAGCGTTGGCCAGTCGAAAGAGACCCAGTACTTC. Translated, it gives CSVGQSKETQYF.